The T cell receptor beta chain described here comes from a study of human T cells and chemical hapten exposure. Study details: Chiefly women, the patients showed alopecia areata, totalis or universalis.

Time point reported: patch test 3, about 24 weeks after DPC sensitization. Described treatment: therapeutic diphenylcyclopropenone sensitization with weekly scalp DPC. The CDR3 is 14 amino acids. V gave up 0 bases and J gave up 8 bases, with 16 bases separating them. Per the germline V gene, CDR1 is DFQATT and CDR2 is SNEGSKA (reference sequence). TCRdb called the RACE reads again in MiXCR, with one record for every CDR3 protein. This table has under 200,000 distinct CDR3 sequences, 25% to 35% appearing once. This clonotype originated in a woman between 18 and 29 years old with alopecia areata. Some clones in this sample may be carry-over from other donors' samples. The sample was whole blood, taken in connection with sensitization to the hapten diphenylcyclopropenone (DPC). The genes are TRBV20-1 and TRBJ2-5, with unresolved D. CDR3 nucleotide sequence: TGCAGTGCTAGAGACGGAGCCCAAACTACAACCCAGTACTTC. Protein sequence: CSARDGAQTTTQYF.